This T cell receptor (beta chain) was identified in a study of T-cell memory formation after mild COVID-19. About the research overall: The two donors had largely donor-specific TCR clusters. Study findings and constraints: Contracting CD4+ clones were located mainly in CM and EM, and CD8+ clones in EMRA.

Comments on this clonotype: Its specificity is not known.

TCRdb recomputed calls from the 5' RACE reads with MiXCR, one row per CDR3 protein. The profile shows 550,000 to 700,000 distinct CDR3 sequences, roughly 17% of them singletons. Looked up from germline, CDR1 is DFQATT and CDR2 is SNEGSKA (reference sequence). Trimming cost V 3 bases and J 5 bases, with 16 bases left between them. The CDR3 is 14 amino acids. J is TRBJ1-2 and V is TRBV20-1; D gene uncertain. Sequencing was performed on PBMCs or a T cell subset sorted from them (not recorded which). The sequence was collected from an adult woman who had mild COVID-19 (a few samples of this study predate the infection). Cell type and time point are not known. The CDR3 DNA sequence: TGCAGTGCTAGGAACAGTGACCCCGGGTATGGCTACACCTTC. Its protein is CSARNSDPGYGYTF.